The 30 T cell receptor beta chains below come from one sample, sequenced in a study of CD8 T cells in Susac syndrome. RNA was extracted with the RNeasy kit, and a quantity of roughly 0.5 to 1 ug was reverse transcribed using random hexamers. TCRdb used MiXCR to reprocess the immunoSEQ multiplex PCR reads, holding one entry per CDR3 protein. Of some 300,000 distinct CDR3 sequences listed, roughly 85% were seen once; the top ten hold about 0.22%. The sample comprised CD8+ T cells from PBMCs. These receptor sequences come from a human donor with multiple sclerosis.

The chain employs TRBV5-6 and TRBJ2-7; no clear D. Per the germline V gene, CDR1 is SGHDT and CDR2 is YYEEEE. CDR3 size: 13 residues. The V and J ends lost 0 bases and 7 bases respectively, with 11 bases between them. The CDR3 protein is CASSLVVEREQYF. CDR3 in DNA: TGTGCCAGCAGCTTGGTGGTCGAGAGGGAGCAGTACTTC.

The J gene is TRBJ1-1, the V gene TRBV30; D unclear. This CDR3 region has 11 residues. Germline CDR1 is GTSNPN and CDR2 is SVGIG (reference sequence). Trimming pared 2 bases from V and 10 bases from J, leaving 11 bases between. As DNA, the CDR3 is TGTGCCTGGAGTCAGGCGGAGGGAGCTTTCTTT. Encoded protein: CAWSQAEGAFF.

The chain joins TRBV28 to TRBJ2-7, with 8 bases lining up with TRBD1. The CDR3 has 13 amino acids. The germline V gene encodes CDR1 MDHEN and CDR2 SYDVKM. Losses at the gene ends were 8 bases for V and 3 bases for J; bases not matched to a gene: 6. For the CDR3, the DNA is TGTGCCAGCGGTGACAGGGGCGGCTACGAGCAGTACTTC. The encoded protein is CASGDRGGYEQYF.

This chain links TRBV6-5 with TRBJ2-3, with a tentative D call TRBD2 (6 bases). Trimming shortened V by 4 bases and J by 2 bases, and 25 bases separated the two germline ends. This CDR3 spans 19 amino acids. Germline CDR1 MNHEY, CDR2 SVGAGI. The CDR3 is CASSFYSGSPVINTDTQYF. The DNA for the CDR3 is TGTGCCAGCAGTTTTTATAGCGGTAGCCCGGTGATAAACACAGATACGCAGTATTTT.

DNA of the CDR3: TGTGCCAGCAGCCTCCGGGACACGAACACCGGGGAGCTGTTTTTT. Translated, it gives CASSLRDTNTGELFF. The rearrangement links TRBV5-6 to TRBJ2-2; possible D gene TRBD1, 6 bases. The CDR3 runs 15 residues. With 4 bases removed from V and 0 bases from J, the gap between germline ends came to 10 bases. Germline values: CDR1 SGHDT, CDR2 YYEEEE.

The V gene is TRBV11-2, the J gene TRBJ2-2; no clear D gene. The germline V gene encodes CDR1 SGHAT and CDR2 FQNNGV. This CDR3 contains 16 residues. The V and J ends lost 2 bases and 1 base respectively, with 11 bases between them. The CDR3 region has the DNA TGTGCCAGCAGCTTATACTGGACGGAGAACACCGGGGAGCTGTTTTTT. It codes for CASSLYWTENTGELFF.

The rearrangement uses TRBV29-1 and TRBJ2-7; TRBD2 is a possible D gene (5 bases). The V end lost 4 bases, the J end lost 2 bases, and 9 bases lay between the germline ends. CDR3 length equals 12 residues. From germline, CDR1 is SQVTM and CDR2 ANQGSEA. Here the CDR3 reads CSVVAYPYEQYF. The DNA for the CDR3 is TGCAGCGTTGTAGCGTATCCCTACGAGCAGTACTTC.

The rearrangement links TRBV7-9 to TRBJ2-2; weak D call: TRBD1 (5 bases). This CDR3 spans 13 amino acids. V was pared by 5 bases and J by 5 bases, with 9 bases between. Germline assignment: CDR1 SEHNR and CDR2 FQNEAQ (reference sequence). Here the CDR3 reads CASSPTVTGELFF. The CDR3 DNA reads TGTGCCAGCAGCCCGACAGTTACCGGGGAGCTGTTTTTT.

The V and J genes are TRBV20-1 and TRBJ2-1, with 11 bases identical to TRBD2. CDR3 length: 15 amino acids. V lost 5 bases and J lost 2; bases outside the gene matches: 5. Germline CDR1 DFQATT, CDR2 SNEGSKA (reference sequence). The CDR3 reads CSASMTSGAYNEQFF. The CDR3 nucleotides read TGCAGTGCTTCAATGACTAGCGGGGCCTACAATGAGCAGTTCTTC.

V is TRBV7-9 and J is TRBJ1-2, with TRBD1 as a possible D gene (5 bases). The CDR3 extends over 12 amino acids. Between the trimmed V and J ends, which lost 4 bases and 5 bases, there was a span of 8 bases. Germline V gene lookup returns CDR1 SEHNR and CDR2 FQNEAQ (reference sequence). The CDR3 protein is CASSSWGYGYTF. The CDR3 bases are TGTGCCAGCAGCTCGTGGGGGTATGGCTACACCTTC.

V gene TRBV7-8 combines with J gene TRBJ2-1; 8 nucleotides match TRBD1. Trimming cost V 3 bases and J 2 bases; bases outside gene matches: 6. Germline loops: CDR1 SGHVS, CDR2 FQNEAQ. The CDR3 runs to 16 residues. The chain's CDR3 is CASSLDREVPYNEQFF. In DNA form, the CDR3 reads TGTGCCAGCAGCTTGGACAGGGAGGTTCCCTACAATGAGCAGTTCTTC.

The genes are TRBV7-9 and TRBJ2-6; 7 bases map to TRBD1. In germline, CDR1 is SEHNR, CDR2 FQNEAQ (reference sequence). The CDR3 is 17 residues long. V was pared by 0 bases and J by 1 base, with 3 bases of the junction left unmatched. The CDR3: CASSLAGTASGANVLTF. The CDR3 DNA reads TGTGCCAGCAGCTTAGCGGGGACAGCTTCTGGGGCCAACGTCCTGACTTTC.

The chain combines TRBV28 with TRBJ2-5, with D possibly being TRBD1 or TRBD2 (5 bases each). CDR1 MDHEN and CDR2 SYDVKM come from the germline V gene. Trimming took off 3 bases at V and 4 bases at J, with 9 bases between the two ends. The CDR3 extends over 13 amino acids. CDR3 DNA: TGTGCCAGCAGTTTCACCGGGACAGAGACCCAGTACTTC. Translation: CASSFTGTETQYF.

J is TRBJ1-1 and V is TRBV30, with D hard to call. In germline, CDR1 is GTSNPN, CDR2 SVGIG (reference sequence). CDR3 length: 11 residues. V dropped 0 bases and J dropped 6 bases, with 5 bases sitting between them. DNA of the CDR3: TGTGCCTGGAGTGTCCCGGCTGAAGCTTTCTTT. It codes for CAWSVPAEAFF. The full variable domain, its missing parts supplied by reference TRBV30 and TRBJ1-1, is SQTIHQWPATLVQPVGSPLSLECTVEGTSNPNLYWYRQAAGRGLQLLFYSVGIGQISSEVPQNLSASRPQDRQFILSSKKLLLSDSGFYLCAWSVPAEAFFGQGTRLTVV.

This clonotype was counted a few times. CDR3 coding DNA: TGTGCCAGCCGGTTTACGACAGGGATCACAGATACGCAGTATTTT. This sequence encodes CASRFTTGITDTQYF. The chain has TRBV6-1 and TRBJ2-3; 7 bases agree with TRBD1. V lost 8 bases and J lost 2; bases outside the gene matches: 10. CDR3 length equals 15 residues. From germline, CDR1 is MNHNS and CDR2 SASEGT.

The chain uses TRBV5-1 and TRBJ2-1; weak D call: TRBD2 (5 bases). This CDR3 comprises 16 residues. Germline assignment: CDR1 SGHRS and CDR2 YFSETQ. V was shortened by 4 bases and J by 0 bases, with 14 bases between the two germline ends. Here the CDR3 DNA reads TGCGCCAGCAGCCCCGGAGGCGTTAGCTCCTACAATGAGCAGTTCTTC. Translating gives CASSPGGVSSYNEQFF.

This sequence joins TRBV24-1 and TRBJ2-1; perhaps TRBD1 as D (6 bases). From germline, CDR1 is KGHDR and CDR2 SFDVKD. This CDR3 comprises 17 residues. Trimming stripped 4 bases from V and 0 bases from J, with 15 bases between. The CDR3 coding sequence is TGTGCCACCAGTGACACTCGACAGGTTAGCTCCTACAATGAGCAGTTCTTC. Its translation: CATSDTRQVSSYNEQFF.

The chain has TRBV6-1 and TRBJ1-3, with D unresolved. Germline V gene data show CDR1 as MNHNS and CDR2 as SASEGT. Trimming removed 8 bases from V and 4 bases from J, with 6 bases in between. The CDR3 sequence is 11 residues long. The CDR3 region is CASPEGNTIYF. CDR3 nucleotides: TGTGCCAGCCCCGAAGGAAACACCATATATTTT.

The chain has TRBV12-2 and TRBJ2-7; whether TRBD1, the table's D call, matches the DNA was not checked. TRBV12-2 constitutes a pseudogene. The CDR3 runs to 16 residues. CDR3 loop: CASRSRWGQATYEQYF. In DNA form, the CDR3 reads TGTGCAAGTCGCTCAAGGTGGGGGCAAGCCACCTACGAGCAGTACTTC.

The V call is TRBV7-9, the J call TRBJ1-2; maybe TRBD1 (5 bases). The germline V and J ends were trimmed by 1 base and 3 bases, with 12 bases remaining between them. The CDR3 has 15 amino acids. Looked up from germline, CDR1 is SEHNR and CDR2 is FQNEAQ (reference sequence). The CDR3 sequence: CASSLGGRIDYGYTF. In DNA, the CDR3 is TGTGCCAGCAGCTTAGGGGGCAGGATAGACTATGGCTACACCTTC. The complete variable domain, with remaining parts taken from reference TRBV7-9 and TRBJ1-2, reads DTGVSQNPRHKITKRGQNVTFRCDPISEHNRLYWYRQTLGQGPEFLTYFQNEAQLEKSRLLSDRFSAERPKGSFSTLEIQRTEQGDSAMYLCASSLGGRIDYGYTFGSGTRLTVV.

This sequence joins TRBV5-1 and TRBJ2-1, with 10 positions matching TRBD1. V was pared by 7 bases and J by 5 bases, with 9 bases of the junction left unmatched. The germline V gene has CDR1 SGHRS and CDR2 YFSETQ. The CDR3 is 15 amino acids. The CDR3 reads CASDLGQGLNNEQFF. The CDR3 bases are TGCGCCAGCGACCTGGGACAGGGGTTAAACAATGAGCAGTTCTTC.

The CDR3 DNA reads TGTGCCTGCGGGCCAGCCTACGAGCAGTACTTC. Residues: CACGPAYEQYF. The genes are TRBV30 and TRBJ2-7; no firm D call. The CDR3 extends over 11 amino acids. Germline CDR1 is GTSNPN and CDR2 is SVGIG (reference sequence). The V end was cut by 6 bases, the J end by 2 bases, with 8 bases between.

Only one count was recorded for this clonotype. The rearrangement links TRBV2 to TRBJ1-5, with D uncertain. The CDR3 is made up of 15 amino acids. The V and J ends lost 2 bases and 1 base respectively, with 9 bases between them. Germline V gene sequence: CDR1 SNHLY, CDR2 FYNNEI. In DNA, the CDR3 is TGTGCCAGCAGTGAATTCCCGGAAAGCAATCAGCCCCAGCATTTT. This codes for CASSEFPESNQPQHF. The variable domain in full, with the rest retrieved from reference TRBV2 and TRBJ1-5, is EPEVTQTPSHQVTQMGQEVILRCVPISNHLYFYWYRQILGQKVEFLVSFYNNEISEKSEIFDDQFSVERPDGSNFTLKIRSTKLEDSAMYFCASSEFPESNQPQHFGDGTRLSIL.

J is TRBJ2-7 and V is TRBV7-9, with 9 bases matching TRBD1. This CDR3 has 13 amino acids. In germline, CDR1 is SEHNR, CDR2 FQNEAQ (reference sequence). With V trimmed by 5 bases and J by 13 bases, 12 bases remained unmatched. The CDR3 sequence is CASSNPGQGNRYF. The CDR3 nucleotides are TGTGCCAGCAGCAATCCGGGACAGGGAAATCGATACTTC.

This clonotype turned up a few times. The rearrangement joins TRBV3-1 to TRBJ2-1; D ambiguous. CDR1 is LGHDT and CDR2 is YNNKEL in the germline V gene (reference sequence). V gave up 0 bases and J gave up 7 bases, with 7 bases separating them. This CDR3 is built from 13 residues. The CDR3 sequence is CASSQDRANEQFF. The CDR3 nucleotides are TGTGCCAGCAGCCAAGATCGGGCGAATGAGCAGTTCTTC.

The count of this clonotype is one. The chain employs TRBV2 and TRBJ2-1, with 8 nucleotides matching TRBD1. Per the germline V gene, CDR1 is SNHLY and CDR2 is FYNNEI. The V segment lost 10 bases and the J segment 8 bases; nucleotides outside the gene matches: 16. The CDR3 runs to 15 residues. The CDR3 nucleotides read TGTGCCATTCAGACAGGGGTCCAGCGGCGGGATGAGCAGTTCTTC. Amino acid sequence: CAIQTGVQRRDEQFF. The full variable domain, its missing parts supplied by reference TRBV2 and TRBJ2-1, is EPEVTQTPSHQVTQMGQEVILRCVPISNHLYFYWYRQILGQKVEFLVSFYNNEISEKSEIFDDQFSVERPDGSNFTLKIRSTKLEDSAMYFCAIQTGVQRRDEQFFGPGTRLTVL.

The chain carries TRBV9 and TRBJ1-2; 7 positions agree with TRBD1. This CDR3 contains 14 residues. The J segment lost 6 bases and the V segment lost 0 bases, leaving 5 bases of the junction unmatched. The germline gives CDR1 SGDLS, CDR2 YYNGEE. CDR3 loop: CASSVAGTANGYTF. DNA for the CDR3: TGTGCCAGCAGCGTAGCTGGGACAGCTAATGGCTACACCTTC.

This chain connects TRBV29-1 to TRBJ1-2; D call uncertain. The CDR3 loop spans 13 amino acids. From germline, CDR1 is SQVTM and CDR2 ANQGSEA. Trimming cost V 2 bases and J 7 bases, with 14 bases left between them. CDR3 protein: CSVEPGLLGGYTF. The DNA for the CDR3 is TGCAGCGTTGAACCCGGACTCCTTGGTGGCTACACCTTC.

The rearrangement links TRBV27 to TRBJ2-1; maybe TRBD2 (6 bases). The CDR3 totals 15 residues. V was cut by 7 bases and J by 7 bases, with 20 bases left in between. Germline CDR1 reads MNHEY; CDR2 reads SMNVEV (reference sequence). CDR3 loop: CASIPGTPSGNEQFF. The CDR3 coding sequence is TGTGCCAGCATACCCGGGACTCCTTCGGGGAATGAGCAGTTCTTC.

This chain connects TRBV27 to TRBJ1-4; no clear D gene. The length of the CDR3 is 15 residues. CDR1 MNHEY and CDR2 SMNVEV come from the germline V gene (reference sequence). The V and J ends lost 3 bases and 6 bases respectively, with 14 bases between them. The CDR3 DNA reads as TGTGCCAGCAGTTTTGCGGGAGATCTGGATGAAAAACTGTTTTTT. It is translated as CASSFAGDLDEKLFF.